This record looks at one T cell receptor (beta chain) sequence and its context. The DNA input per sorted-subset replicate PCR was about 0.2 ug, corresponding to tens of thousands of T cell genomes. Using immunoSEQ multiplex PCR, the repertoire was profiled, and TCRdb retains in-frame clones only, with some absent. The sample consists of tens of thousands of clones, under 65% of them appearing once. These data come from a study of shared clonotypes between healthy human individuals. Study background: Donors, aged 18 to 49, were a couple of women and a few men.

Healthy HIV-negative adults without recent acute infections or vaccinations served as donors. Sequenced: memory CD8+ T cells sorted from blood. Subset of the sample: CD45RO+ cells pooled with CCR7-negative TemRA cells. The source is a man aged 25 to 45 in good health.

The CDR3 coding sequence is TGTGCCAGCAGCCCGAACGGGGGCACGGATGGCTACACCTTC. As protein: CASSPNGGTDGYTF. The chain couples TRBV4-2 to TRBJ1-2; a weak D match, TRBD1 (6 bases). The CDR3 sequence is 14 residues long. V was cut by 4 bases and J by 6 bases, with 15 bases left in between. Germline V CDR1 and CDR2: LGHNA, YNFKEQ.